Shown below are 2 T cell receptor beta chains from a single sample sequenced in a study of regulatory T cells in long-lasting Graves disease. The time point denotes: persistent/refractory GD, antithyroid drugs over 5 years with positive TRAb. The authors made the TCR library using RNA they extracted from PBMCs. Investigators prepared the TCR beta libraries by applying iRepertoire HTBI primers and Arm-PCR of CDR3 regions. TCRdb reprocessed the multiplex PCR reads with MiXCR, giving one entry per CDR3 protein. The table lists a few hundred thousand distinct CDR3 sequences, around a quarter of them singletons, with about a quarter in the top ten. The sample consisted of peripheral blood mononuclear cells (PBMCs), taken when the disease was refractory, from a patient treated with antithyroid drugs. The receptors here all came from a female donor with Graves disease.

This clonotype was seen a handful of times. J is TRBJ1-2 and V is TRBV7-9; D unresolved. The germline gives CDR1 SEHNR, CDR2 FQNEAQ (reference sequence). The CDR3 has 12 residues. Trimming left V 10 bases short and J 0 bases short, with 9 bases between. The CDR3 nucleotides are TGTGCCACGCAGGAAGCTAACTATGGCTACACCTTC. As protein: CATQEANYGYTF.

This clonotype occurred many times. This CDR3 reads CASSEKEGNTEAFF. The CDR3 DNA reads TGTGCCAGCAGTGAAAAGGAGGGGAACACTGAAGCTTTCTTT. The chain links TRBV2 to TRBJ1-1; D not certain. V was trimmed by 2 bases and J by 1 base, leaving 8 bases between them. Germline CDR1 SNHLY, CDR2 FYNNEI. This CDR3 has 14 residues.